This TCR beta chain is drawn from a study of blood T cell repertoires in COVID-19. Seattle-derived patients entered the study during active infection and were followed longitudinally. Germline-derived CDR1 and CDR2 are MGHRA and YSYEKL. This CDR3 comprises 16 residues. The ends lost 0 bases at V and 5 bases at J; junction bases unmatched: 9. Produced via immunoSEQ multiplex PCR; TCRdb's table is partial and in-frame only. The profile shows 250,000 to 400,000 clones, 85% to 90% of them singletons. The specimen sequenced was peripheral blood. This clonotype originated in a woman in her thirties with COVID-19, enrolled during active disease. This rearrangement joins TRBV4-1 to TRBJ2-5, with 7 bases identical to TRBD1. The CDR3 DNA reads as TGCGCCAGCAGCCAAGATAGGGGCAGGGGGTACGAGACCCAGTACTTC. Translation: CASSQDRGRGYETQYF.